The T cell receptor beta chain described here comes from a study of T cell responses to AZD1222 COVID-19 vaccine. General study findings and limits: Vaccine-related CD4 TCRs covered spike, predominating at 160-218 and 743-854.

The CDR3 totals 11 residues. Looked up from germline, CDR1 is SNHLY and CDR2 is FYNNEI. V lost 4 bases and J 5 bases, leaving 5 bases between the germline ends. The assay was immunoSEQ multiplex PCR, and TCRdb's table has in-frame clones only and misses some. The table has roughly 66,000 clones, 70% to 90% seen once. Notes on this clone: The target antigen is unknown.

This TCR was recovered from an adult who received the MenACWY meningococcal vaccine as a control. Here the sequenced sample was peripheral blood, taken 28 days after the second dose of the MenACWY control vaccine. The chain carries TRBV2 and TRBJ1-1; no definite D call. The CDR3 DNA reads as TGTGCCAGCAGTGCGCGAACTGAAGCTTTCTTT. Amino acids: CASSARTEAFF.